Below, 21 T cell receptor beta chains from the same sample are listed, as sequenced in a study of radiation and T cells in renal cell carcinoma. Time point described: blood 4 weeks post-SBRT, at nephrectomy. This sample's treatment: 15 Gy SBRT to primary tumor, nephrectomy 4 weeks later. Method: immunoSEQ multiplex PCR; TCRdb's copy keeps in-frame clones and lacks some. The sample includes over 90,000 clones, more than 65% seen only once; the top ten take around 7.9%. The specimen was blood, collected from a patient whose treatment included radiotherapy and nephrectomy. The receptors were gathered from a man in his sixties with renal cell carcinoma.

Remarks on this clone: A much more abundant neighbour one base away suggests this may be a read error. The same CDR3 is also encoded by other DNA sequences in this sample. The gene calls are TRBV7-9 and TRBJ1-2; D remains unclear. Germline CDR1 is SEHNR and CDR2 is FQNEAQ (reference sequence). The V end lost 1 base, the J end lost 4 bases, and 7 bases lay between the germline ends. This CDR3 comprises 13 residues. CDR3 coding DNA: TGTGCCAGCAGCTTAGGCCGGACCTATGGCTACACCTTC. It specifies CASSLGRTYGYTF.

The rearrangement uses TRBV28 and TRBJ2-7; D gene unclear. Germline assignment: CDR1 MDHEN and CDR2 SYDVKM. Trimming left V 5 bases short and J 5 bases short, with 10 bases between. This CDR3 contains 12 residues. Written as DNA, the CDR3 is TGTGCCAGCAGTCAGCTGGTAAACGAGCAGTACTTC. It encodes CASSQLVNEQYF.

V usage is TRBV5-1 and J usage is TRBJ2-3; D is possibly TRBD2 (7 bases). From germline, CDR1 is SGHRS and CDR2 YFSETQ. The CDR3 sequence is 14 residues long. V was trimmed by 5 bases and J by 3 bases, leaving 13 bases between them. Written as DNA, the CDR3 is TGCGCCAGCAGGGGGGGGCCCGGGACAGATACGCAGTATTTT. It is translated as CASRGGPGTDTQYF.

The V gene is TRBV28, the J gene TRBJ2-5; D unclear. CDR3 length: 15 amino acids. Germline lookup yields CDR1 MDHEN and CDR2 SYDVKM. The V end lost 6 bases, the J end lost 0 bases, and 14 bases lay between the germline ends. CDR3 DNA: TGTGCCAGCAGGACCATGGGAACTTACCAAGAGACCCAGTACTTC. Protein: CASRTMGTYQETQYF. Full variable domain (outside the CDR3, taken from reference TRBV28 and TRBJ2-5): DVKVTQSSRYLVKRTGEKVFLECVQDMDHENMFWYRQDPGLGLRLIYFSYDVKMKEKGDIPEGYSVSREKKERFSLILESASTNQTSMYLCASRTMGTYQETQYFGPGTRLLVL.

J is TRBJ2-7 and V is TRBV11-2; possibly TRBD2 for D (6 bases). Germline V gene lookup returns CDR1 SGHAT and CDR2 FQNNGV. The CDR3 consists of 15 residues. V was pared by 8 bases and J by 0 bases, with 17 bases between. CDR3 in amino acids: CASLSPSDYSYEQYF. CDR3 coding DNA: TGTGCCAGCCTTTCTCCTAGCGACTACTCCTACGAGCAGTACTTC.

The gene calls are TRBV2 and TRBJ1-4; D gene ambiguous. The length of the CDR3 is 14 residues. V was trimmed by 6 bases and J by 6 bases, leaving 14 bases between them. CDR1 is SNHLY and CDR2 is FYNNEI in the germline V gene. This CDR3 is CASSAAGPDEKLFF. CDR3 DNA: TGTGCCAGCAGCGCAGCGGGCCCGGATGAAAAACTGTTTTTT. Filled out from reference TRBV2 and TRBJ1-4, the complete variable domain reads EPEVTQTPSHQVTQMGQEVILRCVPISNHLYFYWYRQILGQKVEFLVSFYNNEISEKSEIFDDQFSVERPDGSNFTLKIRSTKLEDSAMYFCASSAAGPDEKLFFGSGTQLSVL.

V and J are TRBV15 and TRBJ2-7, with D possibly TRBD2 on 5 matching bases. The CDR3 extends over 15 amino acids. CDR1 and CDR2 (germline): LNHNV, YYDKDF (reference sequence). Between the trimmed V and J ends, which lost 0 bases and 4 bases, there was a span of 13 bases. The CDR3 region has the DNA TGTGCCACCAGCAGAGATAGCGATAGCCCGTACGAGCAGTACTTC. It translates to CATSRDSDSPYEQYF.

This clone was picked up a small number of times. The rearrangement links TRBV6-6 to TRBJ1-2; no firm D call. CDR3 length equals 10 residues. Trimming shortened V by 6 bases and J by 3 bases, and 2 bases separated the two germline ends. Germline loops: CDR1 MNHNY, CDR2 SVGAGI (reference sequence). The CDR3: CASRDYGYTF. In nucleotides, the CDR3 is TGTGCCAGCAGAGACTATGGCTACACCTTC.

The V and J genes are TRBV14 and TRBJ2-5; D perhaps matches TRBD1 (6 bases). Germline V gene data show CDR1 as SGHDN and CDR2 as FVKESK. This CDR3 comprises 15 residues. The V end lost 2 bases, the J end lost 2 bases, and 12 bases lay between the germline ends. CDR3 residues: CASSQYRVAQETQYF. The CDR3 nucleotides read TGTGCCAGCAGCCAATACAGGGTTGCTCAAGAGACCCAGTACTTC.

This sequence joins TRBV6-6 and TRBJ2-7, with TRBD1 matching over 9 bases. The CDR3 loop spans 15 amino acids. Germline CDR1 is MNHNY and CDR2 is SVGAGI (reference sequence). Trimming removed 7 bases from V and 7 bases from J; junction bases left unmatched: 14. The CDR3 DNA reads TGTGCCAGCACCCCGATTCTGACAGGGGGATATGAGCAGTACTTC. Amino acid sequence: CASTPILTGGYEQYF.

The V gene is TRBV5-1, the J gene TRBJ2-1; D not resolved. Germline V lookup: CDR1 SGHRS, CDR2 YFSETQ. Trimming left V 1 base short and J 5 bases short, with 16 bases between. This CDR3 has 16 amino acids. The DNA of the CDR3 is TGCGCCAGCAGCTTGTCTAGTCTCCAGCTGGACAATGAGCAGTTCTTC. Translated, it gives CASSLSSLQLDNEQFF.

The chain employs TRBV21-1 and TRBJ1-5; the D segment call TRBD1 is taken from the table without a DNA check. TRBV21-1 represents a pseudogene. The CDR3 contains 15 residues. The CDR3 bases are TGTGCCAGCAGGCCGGGACAGACCCTTTATCAGCCCCAGCATTTT. Translation: CASRPGQTLYQPQHF.

V gene TRBV4-2 combines with J gene TRBJ1-5, with unresolved D. Between the trimmed V and J ends, which lost 0 bases and 4 bases, there was a span of 13 bases. The CDR3 consists of 16 residues. Germline lookup yields CDR1 LGHNA and CDR2 YNFKEQ. The CDR3 sequence is CASSQDTGGRNQPQHF. The CDR3 DNA sequence: TGTGCCAGCAGCCAAGATACGGGCGGAAGGAATCAGCCCCAGCATTTT.

This chain uses TRBV30 with TRBJ2-2; D is possibly TRBD1 (5 bases). The CDR3 length is 15 residues. Trimming removed 0 bases from V and 1 base from J, with 9 bases in between. CDR1 is GTSNPN and CDR2 is SVGIG in the germline V gene (reference sequence). The CDR3 DNA reads as TGTGCCTGGAGTGTTTTAGACAGGAACACCGGGGAGCTGTTTTTT. This gives the protein CAWSVLDRNTGELFF.

The chain couples TRBV10-3 to TRBJ2-7, with 8 bases fitting TRBD1. This CDR3 has 17 residues. The germline V gene has CDR1 ENHRY and CDR2 SYGVKD. Trimming took 0 bases from V and 1 from J; bases not matched to a gene: 8. Written as DNA, the CDR3 is TGTGCCATCAGTGAGTCGAGCCCGGGACAGGTATCCTACGAGCAGTACTTC. This gives the protein CAISESSPGQVSYEQYF.

This chain joins TRBV6-5 and TRBJ2-7; 9 nucleotides align to TRBD1. Per the germline V gene, CDR1 is MNHEY and CDR2 is SVGAGI. V dropped 4 bases and J dropped 2; count of bases not matched to a gene: 6. The CDR3 covers 15 residues. This chain's CDR3 is CASSSGTGSAYEQYF. The CDR3 nucleotides are TGTGCCAGCAGTTCCGGGACAGGGTCTGCCTACGAGCAGTACTTC.

This clone was picked up a small number of times. The gene calls are TRBV4-2 and TRBJ2-7, with 7 bases fitting TRBD1. This CDR3 is built from 16 residues. Germline assignment: CDR1 LGHNA and CDR2 YNFKEQ. The V gene end was trimmed by 0 bases and the J gene end by 7 bases; junction bases not matched to a gene: 12. CDR3 in amino acids: CASSQDFTRGQGEQYF. The CDR3, as DNA: TGTGCCAGCAGCCAAGATTTTACGAGGGGGCAGGGGGAGCAGTACTTC.

The chain joins TRBV27 to TRBJ2-2, with TRBD1 matching over 7 bases. Trimming at V came to 5 bases and at J to 4 bases, leaving 10 bases not matched to a gene. Germline V gene sequence: CDR1 MNHEY, CDR2 SMNVEV (reference sequence). The CDR3 length is 16 residues. In DNA, the CDR3 is TGTGCCAGCAGTCCCGAGCCGGGACAGAGCACCGGGGAGCTGTTTTTT. Translating it yields CASSPEPGQSTGELFF.

V is TRBV9 and J is TRBJ2-5; 10 positions agree with TRBD2. The V segment lost 0 bases and the J segment 9 bases; nucleotides outside the gene matches: 8. Germline V lookup: CDR1 SGDLS, CDR2 YYNGEE. The CDR3 spans 15 residues. The CDR3 loop is CASSVELAGWEAQYF. DNA for the CDR3: TGTGCCAGCAGCGTAGAACTAGCGGGATGGGAGGCCCAGTACTTC.

This clone was found a few times. The chain is built from TRBV6-1 and TRBJ2-7; 8 nucleotides align to TRBD1. The CDR3 extends over 14 amino acids. Germline CDR1 is MNHNS and CDR2 is SASEGT. The junction had 9 bases not matched to a gene; V was cut back by 6 bases and J by 5 bases. The CDR3: CASSFSGQGHEQYF. The CDR3, as DNA: TGTGCCAGCAGCTTTAGTGGACAGGGCCACGAGCAGTACTTC.

The chain combines TRBV27 with TRBJ2-2; 7 positions match TRBD2. Germline V lookup: CDR1 MNHEY, CDR2 SMNVEV (reference sequence). Germline trimming cut 1 base from V and 4 bases from J; bases unmatched to any gene: 6. The CDR3 length is 16 residues. DNA of the CDR3: TGTGCCAGCAGTTTATGGGGGGGAGAGGTCACCGGGGAGCTGTTTTTT. Its translation: CASSLWGGEVTGELFF.